The sequence of this TCR beta chain was determined in a study of blood T cell repertoires in COVID-19. Study as a whole: Acute and convalescent COVID-19 specimens originated in the United States, Italy and Spain.

The CDR3 totals 15 residues. Looked up from germline, CDR1 is SGHRS and CDR2 is YFSETQ. V dropped 0 bases and J dropped 10; count of bases not matched to a gene: 5. Original methodology: The authors estimated nucleated cell counts from reference gene primer amplification. The protocol was immunoSEQ multiplex PCR, while the TCRdb copy is restricted to in-frame clones and leaves out a portion. The V and J calls and clone size are taken from that table; D and trimming were inferred from the DNA. The table records 150,000 to 200,000 clones, over 70% of them present only once. Cohort allocation depended upon clinical history that participants reported.

This clonotype was obtained from a man aged 50-60 years who had recovered from COVID-19. Sequenced input: PBMCs or T cells enriched from blood (not recorded which). The V gene is TRBV5-1, the J gene TRBJ1-6; 9 positions match TRBD1. In DNA, the CDR3 is TGCGCCAGCAGCTTGGGGGACAGGGTTTTCTCACCCCTCCACTTT. Translated: CASSLGDRVFSPLHF.